The 13 T cell receptor beta chains listed next were all sequenced from one sample in a study of T cell clonality in common variable immunodeficiency (dated by TCRdb to the mid-2010s). The method was the immunoSEQ multiplex PCR assay. TCRdb took over this immuneACCESS table, retaining in-frame rearrangements with V and J assigned. Such tables are incomplete; in checked studies, under half of the missing clones stem from an unresolved V gene, and the remainder is unexplained. For this sample the table reports tens of thousands of clones, with no clone seen just once. The ten biggest clones cover more than 9% of the sample. Sequenced sample: peripheral blood mononuclear cells. These receptors were collected from a person aged 18 to 70 in good health.

This clone came up many times. The CDR3 end lies 3 residues beyond the end of the read and is filled in from the germline J gene. V usage is TRBV2 and J usage is TRBJ2-1; 14 bases fit TRBD2. Per germline, CDR1 SNHLY and CDR2 FYNNEI. The CDR3 runs to 15 residues. J lost 7 bases, V lost 6 bases, and 5 bases had no gene match. This CDR3 is CASRGTSGSGNEQFF. The CDR3 bases that were read are TGTGCCAGCAGGGGGACTAGCGGGAGTGGGAATGAG. The full variable domain, rest sourced from reference TRBV2 and TRBJ2-1, is EPEVTQTPSHQVTQMGQEVILRCVPISNHLYFYWYRQILGQKVEFLVSFYNNEISEKSEIFDDQFSVERPDGSNFTLKIRSTKLEDSAMYFCASRGTSGSGNEQFFGPGTRLTVL.

In this sample, this clone turned up many times. The read ends 3 residues early relative to the CDR3; the germline J gene fills the gap. V and J are TRBV20-1 and TRBJ1-5; 8 bases line up with TRBD1. Germline loops: CDR1 DFQATT, CDR2 SNEGSKA (reference sequence). There are 14 residues in the CDR3. The J segment lost 6 bases and the V segment lost 1 base, leaving 5 bases of the junction unmatched. The sequenced part of the CDR3 DNA is TGCAGTGCTAGAGGGAGGACAGGGACTCAGCCC. This sequence encodes CSARGRTGTQP. Given in full, the CDR3 is CSARGRTGTQPQHF.

This clone was seen at least ten times. The sequenced fragment ends 3 residues before the CDR3 boundary, so the rest is inferred from the germline J gene. Other DNA variants within this sample encode the same CDR3. V usage is TRBV5-1 and J usage is TRBJ2-3, with D hard to call. The CDR3 covers 13 residues. V was cut by 0 bases and J by 3 bases, with 5 bases left in between. CDR1 and CDR2 (germline): SGHRS, YFSETQ. CDR3 DNA, as far as it was read: TGCGCCAGCAGCTTGGAGGTAACAGATACG. This codes for CASSLEVTDT. The CDR3 in full is CASSLEVTDTQYF.

This clone was observed many times. The read stops 3 residues short of the end of the CDR3; the missing end is completed from the germline J gene. The V call is TRBV19, the J call TRBJ2-3, with a weak D call TRBD1 (6 bases). This CDR3 has 16 amino acids. V lost 9 bases, J lost 3 bases, and 22 bases lay in between. Per the germline V gene, CDR1 is LNHDA and CDR2 is SQIVND (reference sequence). Incomplete CDR3 DNA: TGTGCCAGCGTTAATACAGGGCCTTGGGGTACAGATACG. It codes for CASVNTGPWGTDT. Given in full, the CDR3 is CASVNTGPWGTDTQYF. Full variable domain (outside the CDR3, taken from reference TRBV19 and TRBJ2-3): DGGITQSPKYLFRKEGQNVTLSCEQNLNHDAMYWYRQDPGQGLRLIYYSQIVNDFQKGDIAEGYSVSREKKESFPLTVTSAQKNPTAFYLCASVNTGPWGTDTQYFGPGTRLTVL.

This clone appeared many times. The read falls 3 residues short of the CDR3 end, and the missing part is taken from the germline J gene. This chain joins TRBV5-1 and TRBJ1-1, with TRBD1 as a possible D gene (6 bases). This CDR3 has 15 amino acids. Germline CDR1 SGHRS, CDR2 YFSETQ. Trimming removed 6 bases at V and 1 base at J, with 16 bases between. CDR3 bases read: TGCGCCAGCACCAGAACCACAGGGTCGAACACTGAA. Its protein is CASTRTTGSNTE. The full CDR3 sequence reads CASTRTTGSNTEAFF. Using reference TRBV5-1 and TRBJ1-1 for the parts outside the CDR3, the full variable domain is KAGVTQTPRYLIKTRGQQVTLSCSPISGHRSVSWYQQTPGQGLQFLFEYFSETQRNKGNFPGRFSGRQFSNSRSEMNVSTLELGDSALYLCASTRTTGSNTEAFFGQGTRLTVV.

This clone has ten or more counts. The read gets to within 3 residues of the CDR3 end, and the germline J gene fills in the rest. V usage is TRBV20-1 and J usage is TRBJ2-5; 11 bases align to TRBD2. With 5 bases clipped from V and 5 bases from J, the junction kept 7 bases outside the gene matches. This CDR3 has 14 residues. The V gene's germline CDR1 is DFQATT and CDR2 SNEGSKA (reference sequence). This chain's CDR3 is CSARSSGGYETQYF. The covered CDR3 bases are TGCAGTGCTCGCTCTAGCGGGGGGTATGAGACC.

There are many counts of this clone. CDR3 bases read: TGTGCCAGCTCACCACCACTTGGACAGGGGATGAACACCGGGGAG. Translated, it gives CASSPPLGQGMNTGE. The complete CDR3 reads CASSPPLGQGMNTGELFF. The V call is TRBV18, the J call TRBJ2-2; 9 bases map to TRBD1. The read ends 3 residues shy of where the CDR3 ends; the end is completed using the germline J gene. There are 18 residues in the CDR3. Germline V gene data show CDR1 as KGHSH and CDR2 as LQKENI. The V segment lost 0 bases and the J segment 1 base; nucleotides outside the gene matches: 6.

This clone was recorded many times. From the germline J gene comes the end of the CDR3, since the read stops 3 residues before it. This chain links TRBV12-3 or TRBV12-4 with TRBJ1-2; 8 bases map to TRBD1. V was pared by 6 bases and J by 3 bases, with 3 bases of the junction left unmatched. The CDR3 has 13 residues. The covered CDR3 bases are TGTGCCAGCAGCCGGGGACAGGACTATGGC. Amino acids: CASSRGQDYG. The CDR3, in full, reads CASSRGQDYGYTF.

Many counts were recorded for this clone. The DNA ends 3 residues before the CDR3 does, and the rest of the CDR3 is filled in from the germline J gene. This chain joins TRBV6-1 and TRBJ1-5, with 8 bases matching TRBD1. The CDR3 covers 15 residues. The V and J ends lost 4 bases and 2 bases, in that order; junction bases with no gene match: 4. Germline V gene data show CDR1 as MNHNS and CDR2 as SASEGT. The CDR3 sequence is CASSATGVGNQPQHF. The CDR3 DNA, read in part, is TGTGCCAGCAGTGCGACAGGGGTGGGCAATCAGCCC.

This clone was detected many times. The missing CDR3 end, 3 residues past where the read stops, is filled in from the germline J gene. The chain joins TRBV5-1 to TRBJ2-3; unclear D gene. Germline V gives CDR1 SGHRS, CDR2 YFSETQ. V was trimmed by 2 bases and J by 2 bases, leaving 9 bases between them. CDR3 length: 14 amino acids. The DNA read from the CDR3 is TGCGCCAGCAGCTTACAAGGCCCCACAGATACG. Translating it yields CASSLQGPTDT. In full, the CDR3 reads CASSLQGPTDTQYF.

This clone was seen at least ten times. The read halts 3 residues ahead of the CDR3 end, with the missing end drawn from the germline J gene. The chain carries TRBV27 and TRBJ2-7; tentatively, D is TRBD2 (5 bases). Germline CDR1 is MNHEY and CDR2 is SMNVEV (reference sequence). The length of the CDR3 is 14 residues. V lost 5 bases to trimming and J lost 0 bases, with 11 bases between them. The CDR3 DNA, read in part, is TGTGCCAGCAGTCCAAGGACTCCCTCCTACGAG. Translating gives CASSPRTPSYE. The whole CDR3 is CASSPRTPSYEQYF.

This clone was counted many times. With the read ending 3 residues before the CDR3 end, the germline J gene is used to fill in that end. The chain carries TRBV20-1 and TRBJ2-3; no firm D call. The CDR3 consists of 12 residues. Looked up from germline, CDR1 is DFQATT and CDR2 is SNEGSKA (reference sequence). The DNA read from the CDR3 is TGCAGTGCTAGCCGGGTAAAGACGGCG. Translated, it gives CSASRVKTA. The whole CDR3 sequence reads CSASRVKTAQYF.

This clone was recorded many times. The read ends 3 residues shy of where the CDR3 ends; the end is completed using the germline J gene. The V gene is TRBV15, the J gene TRBJ1-1; 7 bases match TRBD1. Losses at the gene ends were 6 bases for V and 2 bases for J; bases not matched to a gene: 6. CDR1 and CDR2 (germline): LNHNV, YYDKDF (reference sequence). This CDR3 has 14 amino acids. The CDR3 DNA, read in part, is TGTGCCACCAGGTCGGGACAGTATAACACTGAA. This codes for CATRSGQYNTE. The CDR3 reads in full as CATRSGQYNTEAFF.